Shown below are 7 T cell receptor beta chains from a single sample sequenced in a study of T-cell memory formation after mild COVID-19. Via MiXCR, TCRdb re-called the 5' RACE reads, giving one row per CDR3 protein. The profile shows some 130,000 distinct CDR3 sequences, roughly 15% of them singletons. The sample comprised PBMCs or a T cell subset sorted from them (not recorded which). These receptors were taken from an adult woman who had mild COVID-19 (a few samples of this study predate the infection). Cell type and time point are not known.

The chain is built from TRBV12-3 or TRBV12-4 and TRBJ2-1; 9 nucleotides align to TRBD2. The CDR3 length is 14 residues. The V gene end was trimmed by 3 bases and the J gene end by 9 bases; junction bases not matched to a gene: 6. CDR3 residues: CASSLAGGRGEQFF. The CDR3 nucleotides are TGTGCCAGCAGTTTGGCGGGAGGGCGAGGTGAGCAGTTCTTC.

Notes on this clonotype: This sequence may be a read error, since a much larger clone differs from it by one base. The chain joins TRBV29-1 to TRBJ2-1; 9 nucleotides align to TRBD2. There are 17 residues in the CDR3. Looked up from germline, CDR1 is SQVTM and CDR2 is ANQGSEA. The junction had 14 bases not matched to a gene; V was cut back by 0 bases and J by 8 bases. CDR3 protein: CSVEDDRSGGTRDEQFF. The CDR3 nucleotides are TGCAGCGTTGAAGATGACCGGAGCGGGGGGACCCGGGATGAGCAGTTCTTC.

This clonotype was seen a handful of times. The rearrangement uses TRBV5-5 and TRBJ1-4; D remains unclear. This CDR3 is built from 13 residues. The germline V gene encodes CDR1 SGHKS and CDR2 YYEKEE (reference sequence). V was shortened by 3 bases and J by 4 bases, with 7 bases between the two germline ends. The CDR3 nucleotides read TGTGCCAGCAGCTCCGAGGATAATGAAAAACTGTTTTTT. Its translation: CASSSEDNEKLFF.

The CDR3 coding sequence is TGTGCCAGCAGCCAAGATCCCGGGGACTATGGCTACACCTTC. It translates to CASSQDPGDYGYTF. V and J are TRBV4-2 and TRBJ1-2; no clear D gene. Germline CDR1 reads LGHNA; CDR2 reads YNFKEQ. Between the trimmed V and J ends, which lost 0 bases and 3 bases, there was a span of 8 bases. The CDR3 totals 14 residues.

CDR3 loop: CASSLQVSGTEAFF. CDR3 sequence (DNA): TGCGCCAGCAGCCTCCAGGTCTCCGGGACTGAAGCTTTCTTT. The chain links TRBV4-1 to TRBJ1-1, with D unclear. This CDR3 has 14 amino acids. V lost 4 bases to trimming and J lost 5 bases, with 14 bases between them. CDR1 is MGHRA and CDR2 is YSYEKL in the germline V gene.

The V call is TRBV13, the J call TRBJ1-2; TRBD1 is a possible D gene (6 bases). Germline V gene lookup returns CDR1 PRHDT and CDR2 FYEKMQ (reference sequence). Trimming cost V 4 bases and J 0 bases, with 21 bases left between them. CDR3 length: 18 amino acids. The CDR3 is CASSSTGAGAISNYGYTF. The CDR3 DNA sequence: TGTGCCAGCAGCTCAACCGGGGCAGGGGCCATATCTAACTATGGCTACACCTTC.

The chain couples TRBV4-1 to TRBJ2-1; D is undetermined. The germline V gene has CDR1 MGHRA and CDR2 YSYEKL. This CDR3 spans 13 amino acids. V was cut by 2 bases and J by 5 bases, with 7 bases left in between. This CDR3 is CASSQLRDNEQFF. The CDR3 nucleotides are TGCGCCAGCAGCCAACTAAGAGACAATGAGCAGTTCTTC.